These T cell receptor beta chains were read from a single sample in a study of T cell responses to AZD1222 COVID-19 vaccine. Repertoires were generated with immunoSEQ multiplex PCR, while TCRdb's copy carries only in-frame clones and drops some. Of over 120,000 clones in the sample, roughly 91% were seen once. The specimen was peripheral blood, collected on day 0 of AZD1222 vaccination. The receptor set was obtained from an adult in good health. The CDR3 runs from the conserved cysteine through the conserved F or W. Fields, in order: clone size, D gene, V gene, J gene, CDR3 protein, CDR3 DNA. The D gene is left open where the match is weak. Rows may omit the clone size; those that give it use once, few, many or a size class.

abundance: NA; d_gene: NA; v_gene: TRBV6-5; j_gene: TRBJ2-1; CDR3aa: CASVGLLYNEQFF; CDR3nt: TGTGCCAGCGTCGGTCTACTATACAATGAGCAGTTCTTC
abundance: NA; d_gene: NA; v_gene: TRBV20-1; j_gene: TRBJ1-1; CDR3aa: CSASFPPLWTEAFF; CDR3nt: TGCAGTGCTAGTTTCCCACCCCTATGGACTGAAGCTTTCTTT
abundance: NA; d_gene: NA; v_gene: TRBV6-5; j_gene: TRBJ2-1; CDR3aa: CASSYSTPEYNEQFF; CDR3nt: TGTGCCAGCAGTTATTCTACTCCCGAATACAATGAGCAGTTCTTC
abundance: NA; d_gene: TRBD2; v_gene: TRBV6-5; j_gene: TRBJ2-7; CDR3aa: CASSFVAGLSYEQYF; CDR3nt: TGTGCCAGCAGTTTTGTAGCGGGCCTCTCCTACGAGCAGTACTTC
abundance: NA; d_gene: NA; v_gene: TRBV30; j_gene: TRBJ1-5; CDR3aa: CAWARSSNQPQHF; CDR3nt: TGTGCCTGGGCCAGGTCCAGCAATCAGCCCCAGCATTTT
abundance: NA; d_gene: TRBD1; v_gene: TRBV7-3; j_gene: TRBJ1-1; CDR3aa: CASSPRRPTGGVRNTEAFF; CDR3nt: TGTGCCAGCAGCCCCCGTAGACCGACAGGGGGCGTCAGAAACACTGAAGCTTTCTTT
abundance: NA; d_gene: NA; v_gene: TRBV4-1; j_gene: TRBJ2-1; CDR3aa: CASSHPGNYNEQFF; CDR3nt: TGCGCCAGCAGCCATCCGGGGAACTACAATGAGCAGTTCTTC
abundance: NA; d_gene: TRBD1; v_gene: TRBV11-3; j_gene: TRBJ2-7; CDR3aa: CASSYPRGREQYF; CDR3nt: TGTGCCAGCAGCTACCCCAGGGGGCGGGAGCAGTACTTC
abundance: NA; d_gene: TRBD1; v_gene: TRBV19; j_gene: TRBJ1-2; CDR3aa: CASSIDRGLGGYTF; CDR3nt: TGTGCCAGTAGTATCGACAGGGGATTAGGTGGCTACACCTTC
abundance: NA; d_gene: TRBD1; v_gene: TRBV5-4; j_gene: TRBJ1-2; CDR3aa: CASSLPDLTGPHGYTF; CDR3nt: TGTGCCAGCAGCTTGCCCGATTTGACAGGGCCTCATGGCTACACCTTC
abundance: NA; d_gene: TRBD1; v_gene: TRBV19; j_gene: TRBJ2-7; CDR3aa: CASSGTASNSYEQYF; CDR3nt: TGTGCCAGCAGTGGGACAGCAAGCAACTCCTACGAGCAGTACTTC
abundance: NA; d_gene: NA; v_gene: TRBV4-1; j_gene: TRBJ1-4; CDR3aa: CASSQGGTNEKLFF; CDR3nt: TGCGCCAGCAGCCAAGGGGGGACTAATGAAAAACTGTTTTTT
abundance: once; d_gene: NA; v_gene: TRBV7-2; j_gene: TRBJ2-1; CDR3aa: CASSFTQGYNEQFF; CDR3nt: TGTGCCAGCAGCTTCACACAGGGCTACAATGAGCAGTTCTTC
abundance: NA; d_gene: NA; v_gene: TRBV6-5; j_gene: TRBJ1-1; CDR3aa: CASSSRQLNTEAFF; CDR3nt: TGTGCCAGCAGTTCCCGACAGTTGAACACTGAAGCTTTCTTT
abundance: NA; d_gene: TRBD2; v_gene: TRBV7-6; j_gene: TRBJ2-1; CDR3aa: CASSLTIAGPAYNEQFF; CDR3nt: TGTGCCAGCAGCTTAACCATAGCGGGGCCGGCCTACAATGAGCAGTTCTTC
abundance: NA; d_gene: TRBD1; v_gene: TRBV4-1; j_gene: TRBJ2-7; CDR3aa: CASSQVGQSSYEQYF; CDR3nt: TGCGCCAGCAGCCAAGTGGGACAGTCCTCCTACGAGCAGTACTTC
abundance: NA; d_gene: NA; v_gene: TRBV25-1; j_gene: TRBJ1-1; CDR3aa: CASSGGGNTEAFF; CDR3nt: TGTGCCAGCAGTGGGGGGGGGAACACTGAAGCTTTCTTT
abundance: NA; d_gene: NA; v_gene: TRBV20-1; j_gene: TRBJ1-1; CDR3aa: CSASTNTEAFF; CDR3nt: TGCAGTGCTTCGACGAACACTGAAGCTTTCTTT
abundance: NA; d_gene: TRBD1; v_gene: TRBV5-4; j_gene: TRBJ1-6; CDR3aa: CASSPGQGGAYNSPLHF; CDR3nt: TGTGCCAGCAGCCCGGGACAGGGGGGCGCCTATAATTCACCCCTCCACTTT